A single sample gave rise to the 20 T cell receptor beta chains below, sequenced in a study of CD8 T cells in Susac syndrome. It was with random hexamers that 0.5 to 1 ug RNA was reverse transcribed. TCRdb redid the calling of the immunoSEQ multiplex PCR reads with MiXCR, one entry per CDR3 protein. Among about 300,000 distinct CDR3 sequences listed, almost 85% were seen once. Sequenced sample: CD8+ T cells from PBMCs. All receptors derive from a human donor with multiple sclerosis.

CDR3 amino acids: CASTQEANAGYGYTF. CDR3 sequence (DNA): TGTGCCAGCACCCAAGAGGCAAACGCGGGGTATGGCTACACCTTC. This sequence joins TRBV12-3 or TRBV12-4 and TRBJ1-2; D is unclear. The CDR3 runs 15 residues. Deletions cut 7 bases from V and 5 bases from J, with 20 bases between.

This chain connects TRBV5-5 to TRBJ2-2; TRBD2 agrees at 8 bases. CDR1 SGHKS and CDR2 YYEKEE come from the germline V gene (reference sequence). The CDR3 consists of 15 residues. J lost 5 bases, V lost 5 bases, and 8 bases had no gene match. Here the CDR3 reads CASSLTSVRTGELFF. Written as DNA, the CDR3 is TGTGCCAGCAGTTTGACTAGCGTGCGGACCGGGGAGCTGTTTTTT.

The chain joins TRBV29-1 to TRBJ1-2; D is undetermined. Per germline, CDR1 SQVTM and CDR2 ANQGSEA. Between the trimmed V and J ends, which lost 0 bases and 0 bases, there was a span of 11 bases. CDR3 length: 15 residues. The DNA for the CDR3 is TGCAGCGTTGAAGATGATACGGACGCTAACTATGGCTACACCTTC. As protein: CSVEDDTDANYGYTF.

The V gene is TRBV15, the J gene TRBJ2-7, with no clear D. This CDR3 comprises 15 residues. V lost 0 bases and J 2 bases, leaving 11 bases between the germline ends. Germline CDR1 LNHNV, CDR2 YYDKDF (reference sequence). The CDR3 nucleotides read TGTGCCACCAGCAGAGATGTCGCCTACACCTACGAGCAGTACTTC. The encoded protein is CATSRDVAYTYEQYF.

This chain connects TRBV30 to TRBJ1-1; D ambiguous. The length of the CDR3 is 16 residues. V was shortened by 2 bases and J by 3 bases, with 19 bases between the two germline ends. Germline CDR1 is GTSNPN and CDR2 is SVGIG (reference sequence). The CDR3 nucleotides read TGTGCCTGGAGTCCCCTCAAGCCCGGTCGGGACACTGAAGCTTTCTTT. Its protein product is CAWSPLKPGRDTEAFF.

The chain is built from TRBV5-5 and TRBJ2-7; D gene uncertain. Germline CDR1 is SGHKS and CDR2 is YYEKEE (reference sequence). V dropped 7 bases and J dropped 3 bases, with 11 bases sitting between them. The CDR3 covers 12 residues. The DNA for the CDR3 is TGTGCCAGCGCAAGGGTAAACTACGAGCAGTACTTC. Translation: CASARVNYEQYF.

This clonotype was observed a handful of times. The genes are TRBV7-2 and TRBJ2-5; D unresolved. V shed 5 bases and J shed 13 bases, with 20 bases lying between them. Germline V gene lookup returns CDR1 SGHTA and CDR2 FQGNSA. The CDR3 extends over 13 amino acids. Here the CDR3 reads CASSHTSTMVGYF. The CDR3 nucleotides are TGTGCCAGCAGCCATACTTCAACAATGGTCGGGTACTTC. Full variable domain (outside the CDR3, taken from reference TRBV7-2 and TRBJ2-5): GAGVSQSPSNKVTEKGKDVELRCDPISGHTALYWYRQSLGQGLEFLIYFQGNSAPDKSGLPSDRFSAERTGGSVSTLTIQRTQQEDSAVYLCASSHTSTMVGYFGPGTRLLVL.

CDR3 nucleotide sequence: TGTGCCAGCAGTTACAGGCCAAGCGGGAGCATCTACAATGAGCAGTTCTTC. It is translated as CASSYRPSGSIYNEQFF. J is TRBJ2-1 and V is TRBV6-2 or TRBV6-3; the match to TRBD2 covers 8 bases. V shed 2 bases and J 3 bases; nucleotides not matched to a gene: 9. The length of the CDR3 is 17 residues. Germline V gives CDR1 MNHEY, CDR2 SVGEGT.

The V call is TRBV6-5, the J call TRBJ1-2; D gene unclear. The length of the CDR3 is 15 residues. The germline V and J ends were trimmed by 0 bases and 3 bases, with 11 bases remaining between them. Germline CDR1 reads MNHEY; CDR2 reads SVGAGI. The CDR3 sequence is CASSYSSGEYYGYTF. The CDR3 nucleotides read TGTGCCAGCAGTTACTCTTCTGGGGAGTACTATGGCTACACCTTC.

V and J are TRBV4-3 and TRBJ2-5, with D possibly being TRBD2 (6 bases). The CDR3 contains 17 residues. V was trimmed by 4 bases and J by 2 bases, leaving 20 bases between them. CDR1 and CDR2 (germline): LGHNA, YSLEER. The CDR3 region is CASSRYLKGLQQETQYF. DNA of the CDR3: TGCGCCAGCAGCCGATATTTAAAGGGACTTCAACAAGAGACCCAGTACTTC.

The chain links TRBV23-1 to TRBJ2-7; 11 nucleotides match TRBD1. TRBV23-1 is given ORF status, its function remaining uncertain. The CDR3 has 23 amino acids. J lost 0 bases, V lost 1 base, and 23 bases had no gene match. CDR3 bases: TGCGCCAGCAGTCAATATATTCGGGACAGGGGGTCCAGGGCGCGGGAGGACTCCTACGAGCAGTACTTC. Protein: CASSQYIRDRGSRAREDSYEQYF.

This clonotype was seen just once. This sequence joins TRBV19 and TRBJ1-5; TRBD1 matches at 8 bases. This CDR3 is 14 amino acids long. J gave up 9 bases and V 4 bases, and 8 bases lay outside the gene matches. Per germline, CDR1 LNHDA and CDR2 SQIVND (reference sequence). Here the CDR3 reads CASSTQGGRRPQHF. As DNA, the CDR3 is TGTGCCAGTAGTACACAGGGGGGAAGAAGGCCCCAGCATTTT.

This clonotype was picked up one time. This rearrangement joins TRBV4-3 to TRBJ2-3; 8 nucleotides agree with TRBD1. CDR3 length: 16 amino acids. The junction had 6 bases not matched to a gene; V was cut back by 0 bases and J by 4 bases. Germline values: CDR1 LGHNA, CDR2 YSLEER. Here the CDR3 reads CASSQDRDRTADTQYF. For the CDR3, the DNA is TGCGCCAGCAGCCAAGACCGGGACAGGACAGCAGATACGCAGTATTTT.

This sequence joins TRBV2 and TRBJ1-1; possible D gene TRBD1, 5 bases. CDR1 and CDR2 (germline): SNHLY, FYNNEI. The CDR3 has 15 residues. The V end lost 2 bases, the J end lost 7 bases, and 17 bases lay between the germline ends. CDR3 protein: CASSETGDRWDEAFF. The CDR3 DNA sequence: TGTGCCAGCAGTGAAACGGGAGACAGATGGGATGAAGCTTTCTTT.

The chain couples TRBV10-3 to TRBJ2-3, with TRBD2 identical over 9 bases. The CDR3 is 16 amino acids. V was pared by 11 bases and J by 5 bases, with 17 bases of the junction left unmatched. Germline V gene sequence: CDR1 ENHRY, CDR2 SYGVKD. The CDR3 loop is CAAGASGASWQDTQYF. In DNA, the CDR3 is TGTGCCGCGGGGGCTAGCGGGGCCTCTTGGCAAGATACGCAGTATTTT.

V is TRBV16 and J is TRBJ2-3; maybe TRBD1 (5 bases). Trimming took 4 bases from V and 6 from J, leaving 17 bases between them. Germline CDR1 reads KGHSY; CDR2 reads FQNENV. There are 15 residues in the CDR3. The CDR3 coding sequence is TGTGCCAGCAGCCCAAGCTTCAGGGATCTGGATACGCAGTATTTT. Encoded protein: CASSPSFRDLDTQYF.

The chain has TRBV7-9 and TRBJ2-1; 7 positions agree with TRBD2. The CDR3 runs to 16 residues. CDR1 and CDR2 (germline): SEHNR, FQNEAQ (reference sequence). Losses at the gene ends were 5 bases for V and 4 bases for J; bases not matched to a gene: 11. The CDR3 sequence: CASSPRGSGQYNEQFF. Written as DNA, the CDR3 is TGTGCCAGCAGCCCCCGGGGTAGCGGGCAGTACAATGAGCAGTTCTTC.

The V call is TRBV11-3, the J call TRBJ2-1; D is perhaps TRBD2 (6 bases). V dropped 2 bases and J dropped 0 bases, with 17 bases sitting between them. Looked up from germline, CDR1 is SGHNT and CDR2 is YENEEA. The CDR3 sequence is 18 residues long. CDR3 sequence reads: CASSLTPVGTGSYNEQFF. CDR3 bases: TGTGCCAGCAGCTTAACCCCGGTCGGGACTGGCTCCTACAATGAGCAGTTCTTC.

The gene calls are TRBV27 and TRBJ1-6; D is unclear. The V gene's germline CDR1 is MNHEY and CDR2 SMNVEV (reference sequence). This CDR3 spans 15 amino acids. V was shortened by 2 bases and J by 8 bases, with 13 bases between the two germline ends. This CDR3 reads CASSLMVGKDSPLHF. CDR3 DNA: TGTGCCAGCAGTTTAATGGTAGGGAAGGATTCACCCCTCCACTTT.

The gene calls are TRBV7-2 and TRBJ2-6, with 11 bases matching TRBD1. The CDR3 contains 19 residues. CDR1 and CDR2 (germline): SGHTA, FQGNSA. The ends lost 4 bases at V and 0 bases at J; junction bases unmatched: 8. In DNA, the CDR3 is TGTGCCAGCAGCTCCTCTGGACAGGGGGCTACCTCTGGGGCCAACGTCCTGACTTTC. Translated, it gives CASSSSGQGATSGANVLTF.